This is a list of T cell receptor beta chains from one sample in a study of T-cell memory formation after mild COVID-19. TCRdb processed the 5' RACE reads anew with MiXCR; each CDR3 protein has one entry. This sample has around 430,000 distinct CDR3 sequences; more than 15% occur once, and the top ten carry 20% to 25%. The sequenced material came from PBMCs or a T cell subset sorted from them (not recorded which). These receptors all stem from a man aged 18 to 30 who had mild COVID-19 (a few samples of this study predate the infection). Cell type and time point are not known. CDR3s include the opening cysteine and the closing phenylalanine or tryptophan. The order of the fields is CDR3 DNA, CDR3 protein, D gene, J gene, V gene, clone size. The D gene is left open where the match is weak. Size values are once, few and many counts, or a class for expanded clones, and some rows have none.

DNA: TGTGCCAGCAGCTTGGGCTACAGGGGGAGGTACACTGAAGCTTTCTTT
CDR3: CASSLGYRGRYTEAFF
D: TRBD1
J: TRBJ1-1
V: TRBV5-8
size: many

DNA: TGTGCCATCAGATCAACAGGGATGCCAGATACGCAGTATTTT
CDR3: CAIRSTGMPDTQYF
D: .
J: TRBJ2-3
V: TRBV10-3
size: .

DNA: TGTGCCAGCAGTTTTGGGCACATGAACACTGAAGCTTTCTTT
CDR3: CASSFGHMNTEAFF
D: .
J: TRBJ1-1
V: TRBV27
size: .

DNA: TGTGCCAGCAGCCAAAAGCGGGGTTATGAGCAGTTCTTC
CDR3: CASSQKRGYEQFF
D: TRBD2
J: TRBJ2-1
V: TRBV4-2
size: .

DNA: TGTGCCAGCAGCTCACTGGGACAGAGAAACAATGAGCAGTTCTTC
CDR3: CASSSLGQRNNEQFF
D: TRBD1
J: TRBJ2-1
V: TRBV7-3
size: few

DNA: TGTGCCAGCAGCAACCCTGTTCAGCACCAAGAACGAGAGACCCAGTACTTC
CDR3: CASSNPVQHQERETQYF
D: .
J: TRBJ2-5
V: TRBV21-1
size: few

DNA: TGCGCCAGCAGCTCCCTCAGGGCCCAAGAGACCCAGTACTTC
CDR3: CASSSLRAQETQYF
D: .
J: TRBJ2-5
V: TRBV5-1
size: few

DNA: TGTGCCAGCACCGGGGGACAGGGGAGGTTAACTGAAGCTTTCTTT
CDR3: CASTGGQGRLTEAFF
D: TRBD1
J: TRBJ1-1
V: TRBV6-5
size: many

DNA: TGCGCCAGCAGCCGGGGGACTAGGATCACTGAAGCTTTCTTT
CDR3: CASSRGTRITEAFF
D: .
J: TRBJ1-1
V: TRBV5-1
size: .

DNA: TGTGCCAGTAGTATTGCGGGCACAGCCTACAATGAGCAGTTCTTC
CDR3: CASSIAGTAYNEQFF
D: .
J: TRBJ2-1
V: TRBV19
size: few

DNA: TGTGCCACCAGTGATCGGGGCACCGGGGAGCTGTTTTTT
CDR3: CATSDRGTGELFF
D: .
J: TRBJ2-2
V: TRBV24-1
size: .

DNA: TGCAGAACGGGGGGTCTGTCCTACGAGCAGTACTTC
CDR3: CRTGGLSYEQYF
D: TRBD2
J: TRBJ2-7
V: TRBV20-1
size: few

DNA: TGTGCCAGCAGCTTAGTCGGGGGGCGCTCTGAAAAACTGTTTTTT
CDR3: CASSLVGGRSEKLFF
D: .
J: TRBJ1-4
V: TRBV7-8
size: few

DNA: TGTGCCAGCAGCTTCCGGGGGGTCTACGAGCAGTACTTC
CDR3: CASSFRGVYEQYF
D: TRBD2
J: TRBJ2-7
V: TRBV7-8
size: .

DNA: TGCAGCGTCCGAAGGACTAGCGGGTGGAACCAAGAGACCCAGTACTTC
CDR3: CSVRRTSGWNQETQYF
D: TRBD2
J: TRBJ2-5
V: TRBV29-1
size: .

DNA: TGCGCCAGCAGCCAAGGGGGACGTAGCTACACCTTC
CDR3: CASSQGGRSYTF
D: .
J: TRBJ1-2
V: TRBV4-1
size: .

DNA: TGCGCCAGCAGTGACAGGTCTCGGCAGACCCAGTACTTC
CDR3: CASSDRSRQTQYF
D: .
J: TRBJ2-5
V: TRBV5-1
size: few

DNA: TGTGCCAGCGCACCGAGGGTGGTGCGCCACTTT
CDR3: CASAPRVVRHF
D: .
J: TRBJ1-6
V: TRBV28
size: .

DNA: TGTGCCAGCAGCCAAGAATTGGCGGGGGGGAGACAAGAGACCCAGTACTTC
CDR3: CASSQELAGGRQETQYF
D: TRBD2
J: TRBJ2-5
V: TRBV4-2
size: .

DNA: TGTGCCAGCAGTTACGCTAGGACCTTGAACACTGAAGCTTTCTTT
CDR3: CASSYARTLNTEAFF
D: .
J: TRBJ1-1
V: TRBV6-5
size: .

DNA: TGCGCCAGCAGCCACGGACCACCCAGCGGGGGGGCAGGAGCCTACAATGAGCAGTTCTTC
CDR3: CASSHGPPSGGAGAYNEQFF
D: TRBD2
J: TRBJ2-1
V: TRBV4-1
size: .

DNA: TGTGCCAGCAGTTCCCCGGGGAGGATCGCTAACTATGGCTACACCTTC
CDR3: CASSSPGRIANYGYTF
D: .
J: TRBJ1-2
V: TRBV28
size: .

DNA: TGCAGTGCTCAACGGGGACCAAGGCAAGATACGCAGTATTTT
CDR3: CSAQRGPRQDTQYF
D: .
J: TRBJ2-3
V: TRBV20-1
size: .

DNA: TGTGCCAGCAGTTACACCCAACTAGAAGCCAAAAACATTCAGTACTTC
CDR3: CASSYTQLEAKNIQYF
D: .
J: TRBJ2-4
V: TRBV6-2/TRBV6-3
size: .

DNA: TGTGCCAGCAGCCAGGGGACTAGCGGAAACAATGAGCAGTTCTTC
CDR3: CASSQGTSGNNEQFF
D: TRBD2
J: TRBJ2-1
V: TRBV3-1
size: few

DNA: TGCGCCAGCAGCCGCTCCGGGGCCACAGGGTACGAGCAGTACTTC
CDR3: CASSRSGATGYEQYF
D: .
J: TRBJ2-7
V: TRBV4-3
size: few

DNA: TGTGCCAGCAGTTTGTCCAGTACTAATGAAAAACTGTTTTTT
CDR3: CASSLSSTNEKLFF
D: .
J: TRBJ1-4
V: TRBV6-5
size: .

DNA: TGCGCCAGCAGTGATCGGGGGCTGGGTACCGGGGAGCTGTTTTTT
CDR3: CASSDRGLGTGELFF
D: .
J: TRBJ2-2
V: TRBV10-1
size: .

DNA: TGTGCCAGCAGCCAAGCGTATAAGGAGAACTATGGCTACACCTTC
CDR3: CASSQAYKENYGYTF
D: .
J: TRBJ1-2
V: TRBV3-1
size: .

DNA: TGTGCCTGGAGTGGGGGCGCCTTTGAAGCTTTCTTT
CDR3: CAWSGGAFEAFF
D: .
J: TRBJ1-1
V: TRBV30
size: few

DNA: TGTGCCAGCAGCCAACGGACAGGGCACTATGGCTACACCTTC
CDR3: CASSQRTGHYGYTF
D: TRBD1
J: TRBJ1-2
V: TRBV5-6
size: few

DNA: TGCGCCAGCAGCTTGGCCCCGGAGGGGGCCACTGAAGCTTTCTTT
CDR3: CASSLAPEGATEAFF
D: TRBD1
J: TRBJ1-1
V: TRBV5-1
size: many

DNA: TGTGCCAGCTCACCACCGCCCAATCGGGAGACCCAGTACTTC
CDR3: CASSPPPNRETQYF
D: .
J: TRBJ2-5
V: TRBV18
size: .